This T cell receptor beta chain was recovered during a study of blood T cell repertoires in COVID-19. As for the study in general: In each case, the material was cDNA or gDNA derived from T cells, B-cell-depleted T cells, or PBMCs.

The CDR3 is 14 residues long. Germline CDR1 is SGHTA and CDR2 is FQGTGA. Trimming shortened V by 3 bases and J by 1 base, and 9 bases separated the two germline ends. Profiling relied on immunoSEQ multiplex PCR, and the TCRdb table lists in-frame clones only, not all of them. Of about 240,000 clones listed, 83% are singletons. The rearrangement uses TRBV7-3 and TRBJ2-5; D remains unclear. The sequenced material came from PBMCs or T cells enriched from blood (not recorded which). This receptor was taken from a woman in her thirties or forties who had been exposed to COVID-19. CDR3 sequence reads: CASSFLAGQETQYF. CDR3 sequence (DNA): TGTGCCAGCAGCTTTCTCGCCGGCCAAGAGACCCAGTACTTC.